One and the same sample provided the 3 T cell receptor beta chains below, sequenced in a study of blood T cell repertoires in COVID-19. Only in-frame clones appear in the TCRdb table, and some are missing; sequencing was by immunoSEQ multiplex PCR. The sample includes fewer than 350,000 clones, 70% to 90% of them seen just once. Sequencing was performed on peripheral blood. The receptors were gathered from a woman under 40 who had recovered from COVID-19.

CDR3 region: CASSPPDRGSNQPQHF. The DNA for the CDR3 is TGTGCCAGTAGTCCTCCGGACAGGGGTAGCAATCAGCCCCAGCATTTT. The chain combines TRBV19 with TRBJ1-5, with 9 bases that match TRBD1. V dropped 5 bases and J dropped 0; count of bases not matched to a gene: 5. The CDR3 totals 16 residues. Germline V gene lookup returns CDR1 LNHDA and CDR2 SQIVND (reference sequence).

To note about this clone: Germline and junction disagree at one end, which may indicate a read error. Here the CDR3 reads CASSPEQGNAEAFF. The CDR3 bases are TGTGCCAGCTCACCTGAACAGGGGAACGCTGAAGCTTTCTTT. This chain joins TRBV18 and TRBJ1-1, with 7 positions matching TRBD1. Per the germline V gene, CDR1 is KGHSH and CDR2 is LQKENI. The CDR3 runs 14 residues.

The V gene is TRBV7-2, the J gene TRBJ1-3; D unresolved. V was pared by 5 bases and J by 1 base, with 9 bases between. Per germline, CDR1 SGHTA and CDR2 FQGNSA. This CDR3 is 14 amino acids long. This chain's CDR3 is CASSASLSGNTIYF. In DNA, the CDR3 is TGTGCCAGCAGCGCGTCTCTTTCTGGAAACACCATATATTTT.